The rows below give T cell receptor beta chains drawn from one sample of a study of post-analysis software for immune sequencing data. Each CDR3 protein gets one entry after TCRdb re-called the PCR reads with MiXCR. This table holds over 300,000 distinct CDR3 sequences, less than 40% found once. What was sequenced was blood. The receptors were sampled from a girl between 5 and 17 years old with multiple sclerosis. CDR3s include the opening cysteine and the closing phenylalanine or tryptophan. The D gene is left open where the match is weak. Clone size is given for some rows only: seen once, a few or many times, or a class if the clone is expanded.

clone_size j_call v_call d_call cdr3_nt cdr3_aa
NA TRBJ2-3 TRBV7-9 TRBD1 TGTGCCAGCAGCTCTGGACAGGGTAATACAGATACGCAGTATTTT CASSSGQGNTDTQYF
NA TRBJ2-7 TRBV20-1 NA TGCAGTGCTAGAGACCAGGGGAGATCTCACGAGCAGTACTTC CSARDQGRSHEQYF
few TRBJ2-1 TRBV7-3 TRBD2 TGTGCCAGCAGCTTAGAGGCTAGCGGGGGGGCCTACAATGAGCAGTTCTTC CASSLEASGGAYNEQFF
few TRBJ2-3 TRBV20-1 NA TGCAGTGCTAGCGAGGACCTACTTAGCACAGATACGCAGTATTTT CSASEDLLSTDTQYF
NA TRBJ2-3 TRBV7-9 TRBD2 TGTGCCAGCAGCCCTACTAGCGGGGGGGCCTACACAGATACGCAGTATTTT CASSPTSGGAYTDTQYF
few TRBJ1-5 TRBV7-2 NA TGTGCCAGCAGCATAGGGGGGACGAGCAATCAGCCCCAGCATTTT CASSIGGTSNQPQHF
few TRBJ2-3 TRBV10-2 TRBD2 TGCGCCAGCAGTGAGGGACTAGCGGGCACAGATACGCAGTATTTT CASSEGLAGTDTQYF
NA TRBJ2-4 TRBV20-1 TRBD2 TGCAGTGCTAGAGAACCAGCGGGGGGGCCTAGGGAGCAGTACTTC CSAREPAGGPREQYF
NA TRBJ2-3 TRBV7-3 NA TGTGCCAGCAGCACCCAGGGTCCAGATACGCAGTATTTT CASSTQGPDTQYF
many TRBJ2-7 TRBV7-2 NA TGTGCCAGCAGTCCTTCCTACGAGCAGTACTTC CASSPSYEQYF
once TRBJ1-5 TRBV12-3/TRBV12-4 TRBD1 TGTGCCAGCAGCCCCGGACAGGGTAAGCATCAGCCCCAGCATTTT CASSPGQGKHQPQHF
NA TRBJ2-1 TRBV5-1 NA TGCGCCAGCAGCTTACAGACGAGCTCCTACAATGAGCAGTTCTTC CASSLQTSSYNEQFF
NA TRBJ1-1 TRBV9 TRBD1 TGTGCCAGCAGCGTAGGACAGGGCGGCACTGAAGCTTTCTTT CASSVGQGGTEAFF
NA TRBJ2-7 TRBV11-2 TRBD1 TGTGCCAGCAGCGACACAGGGGGCTACGAGCAGTACTTC CASSDTGGYEQYF
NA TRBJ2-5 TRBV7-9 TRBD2 TGTGCCAGCAGCTTCCGACTAGCGGGGCAAGAGACCCAGTACTTC CASSFRLAGQETQYF
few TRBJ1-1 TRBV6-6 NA TGTGCCAGCAGTTACAGGGGAGGGGGTGTATGGACTGAAGCTTTCTTT CASSYRGGGVWTEAFF
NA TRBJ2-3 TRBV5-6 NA TGTGCCAGCAGCTTCTGGGCAGGGACGACAGATACGCAGTATTTT CASSFWAGTTDTQYF
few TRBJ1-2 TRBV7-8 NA TGTGCCAGCAGCTCTCCGGCACAGTTTGACTATGGCTACACCTTC CASSSPAQFDYGYTF
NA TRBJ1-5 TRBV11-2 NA TGTGCCAGCAGCCTGGCCAGTGAGAATCAGCCCCAGCATTTT CASSLASENQPQHF
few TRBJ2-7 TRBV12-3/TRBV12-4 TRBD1 TGTGCCAGCAGTTTCAACCAGGGGGCCGAGCAGTACTTC CASSFNQGAEQYF
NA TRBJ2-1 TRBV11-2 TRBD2 TGTGCCAGCAGCTCCCCCGCGGGTAGCGGGGGATCCTACAATGAGCAGTTCTTC CASSSPAGSGGSYNEQFF
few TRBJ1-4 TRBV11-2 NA TGTGCCAGCAGCCCTGGGAGACGTGGGTGGGGAAATGAAAAACTGTTTTTT CASSPGRRGWGNEKLFF
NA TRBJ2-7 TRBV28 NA TGTGCCAGCAGCCCAGGGGCGGGGTCCTACGAGCAGTACTTC CASSPGAGSYEQYF
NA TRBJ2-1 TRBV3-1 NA TGTGCCAGCAGCCAAGCCGGGACGGACCACAATGAGCAGTTCTTC CASSQAGTDHNEQFF
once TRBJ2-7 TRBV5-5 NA TGTGCCAGCAGCTTTTCGGCCATGGTCATTTTCGAGCAGTACTTC CASSFSAMVIFEQYF
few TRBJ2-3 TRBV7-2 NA TGTGCCAGCAGCTTCTACCCACTCCGGGACTCCCTCACAGATACGCAGTATTTT CASSFYPLRDSLTDTQYF
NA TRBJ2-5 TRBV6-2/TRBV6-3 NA TGTGCCAGCAGTTACTCTCGGACTACGGAGACCCAGTACTTC CASSYSRTTETQYF
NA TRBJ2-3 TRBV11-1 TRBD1 TGTGCCAGCAGCTACCCGGGACAGTCAATCAGCACAGATACGCAGTATTTT CASSYPGQSISTDTQYF
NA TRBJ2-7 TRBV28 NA TGTGCCAGCAGTTTATTCCGCCGGGGCTCCTACGAGCAGTACTTC CASSLFRRGSYEQYF
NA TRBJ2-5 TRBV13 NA TGTGCCAGCAGCTTAGGAGCCGGGGCCATAGAGACCCAGTACTTC CASSLGAGAIETQYF
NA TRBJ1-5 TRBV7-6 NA TGTGCCAGCAGCCACGCAGGGGCTGGGCAGCCCCAGCATTTT CASSHAGAGQPQHF
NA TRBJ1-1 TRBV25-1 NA TGTGCCAGCAGTTCGTCCGGGGGGGAATTTATGTTAACTGAAGCTTTCTTT CASSSSGGEFMLTEAFF
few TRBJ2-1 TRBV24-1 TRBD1 TGTGCCACCAGTGATATTGCAAGGGGACCAGGGGGTGAGCAGTTCTTC CATSDIARGPGGEQFF
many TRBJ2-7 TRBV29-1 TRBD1 TGCAGCGTTGAAGCGGGACAGGGAGGTCGCGAGCAGTACTTC CSVEAGQGGREQYF
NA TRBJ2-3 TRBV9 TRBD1 TGTGCCAGCAGCGTAGGGCAGGGGGCATGGGATACGCAGTATTTT CASSVGQGAWDTQYF
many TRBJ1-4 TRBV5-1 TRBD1 TGCGCCAGCAGCTTGGATACAGGGGGCGTTGGAACAACTAATGAAAAACTGTTTTTT CASSLDTGGVGTTNEKLFF
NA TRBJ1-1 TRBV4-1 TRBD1 TGCGCCAGCAGCCTCGAGACAGGGTGGGTAAACACTGAAGCTTTCTTT CASSLETGWVNTEAFF
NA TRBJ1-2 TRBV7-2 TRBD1 TGTGCCAGCAGCTTAGACGGGACAGGGGATGGCTACACCTTC CASSLDGTGDGYTF
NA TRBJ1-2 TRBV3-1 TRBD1 TGTGCCAGCAGCCAAGGGACAGGGGGTAACTATGGCTACACCTTC CASSQGTGGNYGYTF
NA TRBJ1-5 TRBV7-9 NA TGTGCCAGCAGCCCTTCGGGATCTGAGCCCCAGCATTTT CASSPSGSEPQHF
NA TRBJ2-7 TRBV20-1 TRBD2 TGCAGTGCAAAAGCGGGGGGGGCCCACTACGAGCAGTACTTC CSAKAGGAHYEQYF
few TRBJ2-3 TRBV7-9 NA TGTGCCAGCAGCTTAGCGGTTTCCGGGGCCCTGCGATCAGGTACGCAGTATTTT CASSLAVSGALRSGTQYF
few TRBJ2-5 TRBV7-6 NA TGTGCCAGCAGCGGATACAGGGAAAGAAAGACCCAGTACTTC CASSGYRERKTQYF
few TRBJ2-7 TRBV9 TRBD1 TGTGCCAGCAGCGCAAGAACTGGGACAGGGCACTTATACGAGCAGTACTTC CASSARTGTGHLYEQYF
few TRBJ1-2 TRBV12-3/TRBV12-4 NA TGTGCCAGCACCAATCGGGGCGGGGAGGTAGATGGCTACACCTTC CASTNRGGEVDGYTF
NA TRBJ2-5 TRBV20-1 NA TGCAGTGCTAGACGGGACCTTCAAGAGACCCAGTACTTC CSARRDLQETQYF
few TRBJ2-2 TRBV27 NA TGTGCCAGCAGTTTGTCCAGATACGTCAACCTGAACACCGGGGAGCTGTTTTTT CASSLSRYVNLNTGELFF
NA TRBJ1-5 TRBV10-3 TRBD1 TGTGCCAGTGGACAGGGGAACAGTAATCAGCCCCGGCATTTT CASGQGNSNQPRHF
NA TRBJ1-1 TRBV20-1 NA TGCAGTGCTAGATTATTACTGGAAGGGTTGAACACTGAAGCTTTCTTT CSARLLLEGLNTEAFF
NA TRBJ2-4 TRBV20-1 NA TGCAGTGCTCTAGGGCGGCTTCTAGCCAAAAACATTCAGTACTTC CSALGRLLAKNIQYF
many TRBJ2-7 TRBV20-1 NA TGCAGTGTTAAAACAGCCGACTCCTACGAGCAGTACTTC CSVKTADSYEQYF
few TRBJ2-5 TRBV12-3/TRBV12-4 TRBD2 TGTGCCAGCAGCCCCCTCCGTGGGACTAGCGGGGGGGATCAAGAGACCCAGTACTTC CASSPLRGTSGGDQETQYF
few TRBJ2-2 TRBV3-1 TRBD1 TGTGCCAGCAGCCAAGGCCTGGGACAGGGGTCATCCGGGGAGCTGTTTTTT CASSQGLGQGSSGELFF